Below are 28 T cell receptor beta chains sequenced from a single sample in a study of OX40 agonist ivuxolimab in advanced cancers. Sequencing used immunoSEQ multiplex PCR; TCRdb keeps in-frame clones, though not all of them. The sample holds roughly 50,000 clones; roughly 92% are singletons and the top ten take 10% to 15%. Sequences were derived from CD4+ or CD8+ T cells sorted from blood, sampled in a trial of the OX40 agonist ivuxolimab. The receptors were sampled from an adult with an advanced solid tumor such as melanoma, head and neck, liver or kidney cancer.

V is TRBV19 and J is TRBJ2-7; 11 nucleotides line up with TRBD2. Unmatched junction bases numbered 7, after V lost 6 bases and J lost 6 bases. Germline CDR1 reads LNHDA; CDR2 reads SQIVND (reference sequence). This CDR3 comprises 14 residues. The CDR3 DNA reads as TGTGCCAGTAGGCTAGCGGGAGGTCTTGGCGAGCAGTACTTC. Amino acids: CASRLAGGLGEQYF. The full variable domain, completed using reference TRBV19 and TRBJ2-7, is DGGITQSPKYLFRKEGQNVTLSCEQNLNHDAMYWYRQDPGQGLRLIYYSQIVNDFQKGDIAEGYSVSREKKESFPLTVTSAQKNPTAFYLCASRLAGGLGEQYFGPGTRLTVT.

The J gene is TRBJ1-5, the V gene TRBV6-5; 7 bases agree with TRBD1. The CDR3 has 15 residues. In germline, CDR1 is MNHEY, CDR2 SVGAGI. With 6 bases clipped from V and 0 bases from J, the junction kept 5 bases outside the gene matches. CDR3 sequence reads: CASRDRTNSNQPQHF. The CDR3 nucleotides are TGTGCCAGCAGGGACAGGACTAATAGCAATCAGCCCCAGCATTTT.

This chain joins TRBV28 and TRBJ1-1; TRBD1 is a possible D gene (5 bases). This CDR3 is 13 amino acids long. Germline lookup yields CDR1 MDHEN and CDR2 SYDVKM. V lost 3 bases and J 1 base, leaving 6 bases between the germline ends. The CDR3 sequence: CASSFQGNTEAFF. The CDR3 DNA reads as TGTGCCAGCAGTTTTCAGGGGAACACTGAAGCTTTCTTT.

The CDR3 DNA sequence: TGTGCCAGCAGCTTAGAACAGGGAAACACCATATATTTT. It yields the protein CASSLEQGNTIYF. The chain links TRBV7-2 to TRBJ1-3, with unresolved D. The V gene lost 1 base and the J gene lost 4 bases, with 5 bases spanning the gap. Germline-derived CDR1 and CDR2 are SGHTA and FQGNSA. The CDR3 runs to 13 residues.

The chain has TRBV7-6 and TRBJ2-4; unclear D gene. V lost 1 base to trimming and J lost 0 bases, with 13 bases between them. The germline CDR1 and CDR2 sequences are SGHVS and FNYEAQ. The CDR3 sequence is 17 residues long. The CDR3: CASSLGTPLLAKNIQYF. CDR3 nucleotides: TGTGCCAGCAGCTTAGGGACGCCTTTACTAGCCAAAAACATTCAGTACTTC.

The chain recombines TRBV28 with TRBJ2-5; D possibly corresponds to TRBD2 (7 bases). Germline-derived CDR1 and CDR2 are MDHEN and SYDVKM. CDR3 size: 18 residues. Trimming took off 1 base at V and 2 bases at J, with 20 bases between the two ends. The chain's CDR3 is CASSLLTWRERGQETQYF. The CDR3, as DNA: TGTGCCAGCAGTTTATTAACTTGGCGGGAGAGGGGGCAAGAGACCCAGTACTTC.

The CDR3 nucleotides are TGTGCCAGCAGTTACCGCGGGGGGGCCAACGTCCTGACTTTC. It yields the protein CASSYRGGANVLTF. The chain combines TRBV6-6 with TRBJ2-6; TRBD2 is a possible D gene (5 bases). From germline, CDR1 is MNHNY and CDR2 SVGAGI (reference sequence). V shed 2 bases and J shed 4 bases, with 6 bases lying between them. The CDR3 runs 14 residues.

This sequence joins TRBV9 and TRBJ2-3, with 7 bases fitting TRBD2. This CDR3 contains 15 residues. Germline V gene data show CDR1 as SGDLS and CDR2 as YYNGEE. J was trimmed by 5 bases and V by 0 bases; bases with no gene match: 6. The CDR3 DNA reads TGTGCCAGCAGCGTAGACAGCGGGATGGTAGATACGCAGTATTTT. Protein: CASSVDSGMVDTQYF.

The rearrangement links TRBV19 to TRBJ1-1; the D gene is possibly TRBD1 (6 bases). CDR3 length: 13 amino acids. Per the germline V gene, CDR1 is LNHDA and CDR2 is SQIVND (reference sequence). Trimming pared 2 bases from V and 4 bases from J, leaving 8 bases between. The CDR3 DNA follows: TGTGCCAGTAGTATAATACAGGGCACTGAAGCTTTCTTT. It specifies CASSIIQGTEAFF.

The chain has TRBV28 and TRBJ2-2, with unresolved D. Germline V lookup: CDR1 MDHEN, CDR2 SYDVKM. Trimming stripped 6 bases from V and 6 bases from J, with 14 bases between. This CDR3 region has 14 residues. The CDR3 sequence: CASSRASNPGELFF. The CDR3 DNA is TGTGCCAGCAGCCGTGCATCGAATCCCGGGGAGCTGTTTTTT.

V gene TRBV5-1 combines with J gene TRBJ2-7; 10 nucleotides line up with TRBD2. Germline loops: CDR1 SGHRS, CDR2 YFSETQ. This CDR3 has 15 amino acids. The ends lost 1 base at V and 5 bases at J; junction bases unmatched: 6. For the CDR3, the DNA is TGCGCCAGCAGCTTGTTTCTAGCGGGAGTTAACGAGCAGTACTTC. The encoded protein is CASSLFLAGVNEQYF.

The rearrangement joins TRBV2 to TRBJ2-3; D is possibly TRBD1 or TRBD2 (6 bases each). Germline-derived CDR1 and CDR2 are SNHLY and FYNNEI. V was cut by 0 bases and J by 6 bases, with 10 bases left in between. This CDR3 is built from 14 residues. CDR3 nucleotides: TGTGCCAGCAGTGAAGCGGGGGGCCCGGATACGCAGTATTTT. It encodes CASSEAGGPDTQYF.

The chain couples TRBV6-5 to TRBJ1-1; the D is unclear. From germline, CDR1 is MNHEY and CDR2 SVGAGI. The CDR3 is 15 amino acids. V lost 4 bases and J lost 0, with 12 bases in between. The CDR3 DNA reads as TGTGCCAGCAGTTCCGGACCGATACTGAACACTGAAGCTTTCTTT. It yields the protein CASSSGPILNTEAFF.

Remarks on this clone: In the same sample, other DNA sequences code for this CDR3. J is TRBJ2-5 and V is TRBV5-1; 15 bases map to TRBD2. Germline CDR1 SGHRS, CDR2 YFSETQ. This CDR3 region has 16 residues. V dropped 0 bases and J dropped 5; count of bases not matched to a gene: 2. The CDR3 is CASSLGTSGGAETQYF. CDR3 sequence (DNA): TGCGCCAGCAGCTTGGGGACTAGCGGGGGGGCGGAGACCCAGTACTTC.

This chain uses TRBV28 with TRBJ2-7, with 7 bases matching TRBD1. Germline values: CDR1 MDHEN, CDR2 SYDVKM. Trimming at V came to 2 bases and at J to 2 bases, leaving 15 bases not matched to a gene. The CDR3 covers 18 residues. CDR3 amino acids: CASSLESRGTVITYEQYF. Written as DNA, the CDR3 is TGTGCCAGCAGTTTAGAGTCGCGAGGGACAGTTATCACCTACGAGCAGTACTTC.

This clone was counted once. The genes are TRBV2 and TRBJ2-3; maybe TRBD2 (7 bases). Germline CDR1 is SNHLY and CDR2 is FYNNEI. V dropped 1 base and J dropped 3 bases, with 11 bases sitting between them. The CDR3 has 15 amino acids. The CDR3 region is CASSEGGGATDTQYF. The CDR3, as DNA: TGTGCCAGCAGTGAAGGTGGGGGGGCGACAGATACGCAGTATTTT.

The chain carries TRBV2 and TRBJ2-1; possibly TRBD1 for D (5 bases). The germline V gene has CDR1 SNHLY and CDR2 FYNNEI. Trimming cost V 8 bases and J 0 bases, with 8 bases left between them. This CDR3 contains 13 residues. The CDR3 DNA reads TGTGCCAGCCAGGGTCGCTCCTACAATGAGCAGTTCTTC. Amino acid sequence: CASQGRSYNEQFF.

This sequence joins TRBV12-5 and TRBJ2-1, with D perhaps TRBD2 (7 bases). This CDR3 is built from 17 residues. The V end lost 6 bases, the J end lost 0 bases, and 18 bases lay between the germline ends. Germline lookup yields CDR1 LGHNT and CDR2 FRNRAP. The CDR3 DNA is TGTGCTAGTGGCGAACCGGGGGGCGGAAGCTCCTACAATGAGCAGTTCTTC. Its translation is CASGEPGGGSSYNEQFF. Based on the CDR3 plus reference TRBV12-5 and TRBJ2-1, the full variable domain is DARVTQTPRHKVTEMGQEVTMRCQPILGHNTVFWYRQTMMQGLELLAYFRNRAPLDDSGMPKDRFSAEMPDATLATLKIQPSEPRDSAVYFCASGEPGGGSSYNEQFFGPGTRLTVL.

With regard to this clone: Other DNA sequences in the same sample also yield this CDR3. The chain is built from TRBV5-1 and TRBJ2-1; perhaps TRBD1 as D (5 bases). CDR1 is SGHRS, CDR2 YFSETQ, per germline. V gave up 0 bases and J gave up 7 bases, with 8 bases separating them. The CDR3 is made up of 13 amino acids. The CDR3 sequence: CASSLGQLNEQFF. CDR3 bases: TGCGCCAGCAGCTTGGGACAGCTGAATGAGCAGTTCTTC.

The CDR3: CASSPRTNTEAFF. CDR3 coding DNA: TGTGCCAGCAGCCCTAGGACCAACACTGAAGCTTTCTTT. The chain uses TRBV2 and TRBJ1-1, with D hard to call. The CDR3 runs 13 residues. CDR1 is SNHLY, CDR2 FYNNEI, per germline. Trimming took off 6 bases at V and 2 bases at J, with 10 bases between the two ends.

V is TRBV7-2 and J is TRBJ1-2, with D tentatively TRBD1 (6 bases). Germline assignment: CDR1 SGHTA and CDR2 FQGNSA. The ends were cut back, 5 bases at V and 6 bases at J, with 13 bases in the middle. This CDR3 comprises 13 residues. The CDR3 region is CASSMWGGHGYTF. The CDR3, as DNA: TGTGCCAGCAGCATGTGGGGGGGGCATGGCTACACCTTC.

The rearrangement links TRBV28 to TRBJ1-5; D is unresolved. The germline V and J ends were trimmed by 7 bases and 4 bases, with 11 bases remaining between them. The CDR3 contains 13 residues. Germline CDR1 and CDR2: MDHEN and SYDVKM. CDR3 in amino acids: CASTPTANQPQHF. CDR3 coding DNA: TGTGCCAGCACCCCGACGGCAAATCAGCCCCAGCATTTT.

This chain links TRBV5-4 with TRBJ2-3, with no clear D. Germline-derived CDR1 and CDR2 are SGHNT and YYREEE (reference sequence). With 3 bases removed from V and 1 base from J, the gap between germline ends came to 12 bases. The CDR3 covers 15 residues. The CDR3 spells CASSSDGGGTDTQYF. The CDR3 nucleotides are TGTGCCAGCAGCTCGGACGGCGGTGGCACAGATACGCAGTATTTT.

V and J are TRBV10-2 and TRBJ2-7, with 9 bases that match TRBD1. CDR1 and CDR2 from the germline V gene are WSHSY and SAAADI. This CDR3 has 14 amino acids. The J segment lost 4 bases and the V segment lost 5 bases, leaving 6 bases of the junction unmatched. CDR3 in amino acids: CASSRRTGAYEQYF. CDR3 coding DNA: TGCGCCAGCAGTCGTAGGACAGGGGCTTACGAGCAGTACTTC.

The chain carries TRBV7-2 and TRBJ2-3; 7 positions match TRBD2. The CDR3 extends over 15 amino acids. The V gene's germline CDR1 is SGHTA and CDR2 FQGNSA. V shed 2 bases, J shed 2 bases, and the junction held 4 bases outside the gene matches. CDR3 region: CASSLRGLVTDTQYF. In DNA, the CDR3 is TGTGCCAGCAGCTTAAGAGGACTAGTCACAGATACGCAGTATTTT.

This clone appeared a few times. The chain has TRBV27 and TRBJ2-1; TRBD2 matches at 13 bases. Germline lookup yields CDR1 MNHEY and CDR2 SMNVEV (reference sequence). V lost 6 bases, J lost 8 bases, and 7 bases stayed unmatched. This CDR3 region has 15 residues. CDR3 region: CASRRPGLAGHEQFF. In nucleotides, the CDR3 is TGTGCCAGCAGACGCCCGGGACTAGCGGGACATGAGCAGTTCTTC.

V gene TRBV5-4 combines with J gene TRBJ2-7; tentatively, D is TRBD1 (6 bases). This CDR3 has 15 amino acids. CDR1 and CDR2 (germline): SGHNT, YYREEE (reference sequence). Trimming took 1 base from V and 0 from J, leaving 11 bases between them. CDR3 sequence reads: CASSLRDRSSYEQYF. In DNA form, the CDR3 reads TGTGCCAGCAGCTTGAGAGACAGGAGCTCCTACGAGCAGTACTTC. The variable domain in full, completed from reference TRBV5-4 and TRBJ2-7, reads ETGVTQSPTHLIKTRGQQVTLRCSSQSGHNTVSWYQQALGQGPQFIFQYYREEENGRGNFPPRFSGLQFPNYSSELNVNALELDDSALYLCASSLRDRSSYEQYFGPGTRLTVT.

V and J are TRBV7-8 and TRBJ1-2; 7 positions agree with TRBD1. The CDR3 is made up of 15 amino acids. The germline V gene has CDR1 SGHVS and CDR2 FQNEAQ. The V gene end was trimmed by 3 bases and the J gene end by 5 bases; junction bases not matched to a gene: 9. CDR3 loop: CASSFNRGSAYGYTF. The CDR3, as DNA: TGTGCCAGCAGCTTTAACAGGGGTTCGGCGTATGGCTACACCTTC.